The entry below describes one TCR beta chain. Its matching antigen is unknown. Only in-frame clones appear in the TCRdb table, and some are missing; sequencing was by immunoSEQ multiplex PCR. The table lists some 13,000 clones, about 70% of them singletons. Template was genomic DNA from frozen, unsorted single-cell suspensions. The sample is drawn from a study of immune cell composition in non-small cell lung cancer. Study-wide context: Lung adenocarcinoma or squamous carcinoma made up most tumours.

The CDR3 consists of 13 residues. CDR1 is SNHLY, CDR2 FYNNEI, per germline. Trimming removed 4 bases from V and 7 bases from J, with 11 bases in between. Study conclusions and caveats: No significant correlation existed between pack-years smoked and tumour clonality.

This receptor was identified in a human donor with non-small cell lung cancer. This rearrangement joins TRBV2 to TRBJ1-5, with D possibly matching TRBD1 (6 bases). The material sequenced was lung tumor tissue. This CDR3 is CASSGVGGQPQHF. In DNA form, the CDR3 reads TGTGCCAGCAGTGGGGTAGGGGGACAGCCCCAGCATTTT.